A selection of T cell receptor beta chains follows, all from one sample in a study of T cell repertoires in cytomegalovirus infection. TCRdb re-analysed the reads in MiXCR, keeping a single row per CDR3 protein. The sample carries roughly 500,000 distinct CDR3 sequences, approximately 15% recorded once. Sequenced input: CD8+ T cells from PBMCs. The receptors derive from a human donor in good health (CMV status not recorded). Some clones in this sample may be carry-over from other donors' samples. Each CDR3 is given with its conserved first and last residue. D genes are given only for firm matches. Clone size is given for some rows only: seen once, a few or many times, or a class if the clone is expanded.

abundance: .
v_gene: TRBV11-1
j_gene: TRBJ2-7
d_gene: .
CDR3aa: CASHPGGRPHYEKYF

abundance: few
v_gene: TRBV6-5
j_gene: TRBJ2-1
d_gene: .
CDR3aa: CASSYSRRNNEQFF

abundance: many
v_gene: TRBV12-5
j_gene: TRBJ1-2
d_gene: .
CDR3aa: CASGGHNYGYTF

abundance: many
v_gene: TRBV6-1
j_gene: TRBJ1-2
d_gene: TRBD1
CDR3aa: CASRDNQGQSYGYTF

abundance: many
v_gene: TRBV7-6
j_gene: TRBJ2-7
d_gene: .
CDR3aa: CASSLGEVRANGEQYF

abundance: .
v_gene: TRBV10-2
j_gene: TRBJ1-3
d_gene: .
CDR3aa: CASRGQTSSGNTIYF

abundance: few
v_gene: TRBV2
j_gene: TRBJ2-2
d_gene: TRBD2
CDR3aa: CASRGRAPGELFF

abundance: .
v_gene: TRBV9
j_gene: TRBJ1-4
d_gene: TRBD1
CDR3aa: CASSVAGTGDEKLFF

abundance: many
v_gene: TRBV11-1
j_gene: TRBJ2-7
d_gene: .
CDR3aa: CASSLEGSYYEQYF

abundance: many
v_gene: TRBV6-1
j_gene: TRBJ1-2
d_gene: .
CDR3aa: CASGSPPTGYTF

abundance: few
v_gene: TRBV5-6
j_gene: TRBJ2-7
d_gene: TRBD1
CDR3aa: CASSLVLGQGDYEQYF

abundance: many
v_gene: TRBV7-6
j_gene: TRBJ1-1
d_gene: .
CDR3aa: CASSAGVNTEAFF

abundance: .
v_gene: TRBV28
j_gene: TRBJ1-6
d_gene: .
CDR3aa: CASSSDLRALHF

abundance: many
v_gene: TRBV7-2
j_gene: TRBJ1-3
d_gene: .
CDR3aa: CASSSPGSGNTIYF

abundance: .
v_gene: TRBV13
j_gene: TRBJ2-2
d_gene: TRBD1
CDR3aa: CASSFLTGTGAGELFF

abundance: few
v_gene: TRBV27
j_gene: TRBJ2-7
d_gene: .
CDR3aa: CASSFNWDFSYEQYF

abundance: .
v_gene: TRBV11-2
j_gene: TRBJ2-5
d_gene: .
CDR3aa: CASRPSMDGRGETQYF

abundance: many
v_gene: TRBV6-6
j_gene: TRBJ2-2
d_gene: .
CDR3aa: CASPQGPNTGELFF

abundance: many
v_gene: TRBV7-3
j_gene: TRBJ2-1
d_gene: TRBD2
CDR3aa: CASSSLSGGDYNEQFF

abundance: many
v_gene: TRBV11-1
j_gene: TRBJ1-1
d_gene: .
CDR3aa: CASSLGWGNEAFF

abundance: .
v_gene: TRBV29-1
j_gene: TRBJ1-1
d_gene: .
CDR3aa: CSVEATLSEAFF

abundance: many
v_gene: TRBV15
j_gene: TRBJ1-2
d_gene: TRBD1
CDR3aa: CATSRDWARTGLTNYGYTF

abundance: many
v_gene: TRBV2
j_gene: TRBJ2-3
d_gene: .
CDR3aa: CASSEDRASTDTQYF

abundance: .
v_gene: TRBV4-1
j_gene: TRBJ2-1
d_gene: TRBD1
CDR3aa: CASSQDTPDRGYNEQFF

abundance: .
v_gene: TRBV14
j_gene: TRBJ2-2
d_gene: TRBD1
CDR3aa: CASSQPQGGRTGELFF

abundance: many
v_gene: TRBV7-9
j_gene: TRBJ2-2
d_gene: .
CDR3aa: CASNFPGDLGELFF

abundance: .
v_gene: TRBV27
j_gene: TRBJ2-6
d_gene: TRBD2
CDR3aa: CASSFHRAGGLPGANVLTF

abundance: few
v_gene: TRBV19
j_gene: TRBJ2-1
d_gene: TRBD1
CDR3aa: CASSPYRGNEQFF